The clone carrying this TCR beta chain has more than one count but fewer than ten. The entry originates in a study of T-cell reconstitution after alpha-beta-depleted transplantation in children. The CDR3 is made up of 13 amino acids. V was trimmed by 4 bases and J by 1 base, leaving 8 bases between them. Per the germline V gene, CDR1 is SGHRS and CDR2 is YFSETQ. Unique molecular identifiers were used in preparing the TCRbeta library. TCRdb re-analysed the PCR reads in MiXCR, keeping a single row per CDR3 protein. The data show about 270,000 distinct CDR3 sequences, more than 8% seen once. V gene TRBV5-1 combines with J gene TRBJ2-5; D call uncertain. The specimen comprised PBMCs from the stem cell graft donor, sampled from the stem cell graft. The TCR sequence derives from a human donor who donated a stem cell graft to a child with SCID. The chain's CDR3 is CASSHRLQETQYF. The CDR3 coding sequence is TGCGCCAGCAGCCATCGACTCCAAGAGACCCAGTACTTC.